Here is one T cell receptor beta chain with its context. The antigen remains undetermined. Through a sample-barcoded 5' primer and a J-beta primer mix, a second PCR was run for roughly 7 to 11 cycles. A single record per CDR3 protein comes from TCRdb applying MiXCR to the 5' RACE reads. This sample has some 1.5 million distinct CDR3 sequences; roughly two fifths occur once, and the top ten carry about 4.1%. The source of the sample is a study of blood T cells in healthy people across ages. Overall study results and limits: In long-lived donors, naive CD4+ cell counts and diversity exceeded those of aged donors. Using unsorted PBMCs precluded a conclusive naive versus antigen-experienced comparison.

Germline V gene sequence: CDR1 LGHNA, CDR2 YSLEER. Trimming pared 1 base from V and 2 bases from J, leaving 5 bases between. CDR3 length equals 13 residues. The chain carries TRBV4-3 and TRBJ1-1; D is unclear. The source is a woman aged 18-29 years in good health. Sequencing was done on a sample of blood. CDR3 in amino acids: CASSQGINTEAFF. The CDR3 DNA follows: TGCGCCAGCAGCCAAGGTATTAACACTGAAGCTTTCTTT.